This record looks at one TCR beta chain sequence and its context. Profiling relied on immunoSEQ multiplex PCR, and the TCRdb table lists in-frame clones only, not all of them. This table holds approximately 72,000 clones, around 80% found once. The sample comes from a study of radiotherapy plus CTLA-4 blockade in lung cancer. The CDR3 has 16 residues. The ends were cut back, 6 bases at V and 0 bases at J, with 15 bases in the middle. Germline V gene data show CDR1 as SNHLY and CDR2 as FYNNEI. The chain has TRBV2 and TRBJ1-5; D not certain. Sequencing used peripheral blood, obtained from a patient treated with radiotherapy plus ipilimumab. The source of this sequence is a human donor with non-small cell lung cancer who had a complete response to radiotherapy plus ipilimumab. The CDR3 spells CASSAERGLSNQPQHF. The CDR3 DNA sequence: TGTGCCAGCAGCGCAGAGCGGGGTCTTAGCAATCAGCCCCAGCATTTT.